This TCR beta chain was recorded in a study of blood T cell repertoires in COVID-19. Background on the study: The United States, Italy and Spain provided the acute and convalescent COVID-19 samples. PBMCs, B-cell-depleted T cells, or T cells provided the cDNA or gDNA that made up the material.

Per the authors' pipeline: Nucleated cell counts were estimated from reference gene primer amplification. Some clones are missing from TCRdb's copy, which holds only in-frame ones; the method was immunoSEQ multiplex PCR. V and J calls and clone size are those listed in that table; D and trimming were worked out from the DNA. This sample carries roughly 250,000 clones, about 85% of them seen once, and the ten largest clones take around 0.96%. Germline CDR1 LNHNV, CDR2 YYDKDF (reference sequence). Trimming took 2 bases from V and 2 from J, leaving 7 bases between them. The CDR3 totals 13 residues. Sequencing was done on a sample of peripheral blood. The chain has TRBV15 and TRBJ2-7; possible D gene TRBD1, 5 bases. This TCR came from a man aged 35-49 years with acute or convalescent COVID-19. The CDR3 nucleotides read TGTGCCACCAGCAGAACAGGAACCTACGAGCAGTACTTC. Its translation: CATSRTGTYEQYF.